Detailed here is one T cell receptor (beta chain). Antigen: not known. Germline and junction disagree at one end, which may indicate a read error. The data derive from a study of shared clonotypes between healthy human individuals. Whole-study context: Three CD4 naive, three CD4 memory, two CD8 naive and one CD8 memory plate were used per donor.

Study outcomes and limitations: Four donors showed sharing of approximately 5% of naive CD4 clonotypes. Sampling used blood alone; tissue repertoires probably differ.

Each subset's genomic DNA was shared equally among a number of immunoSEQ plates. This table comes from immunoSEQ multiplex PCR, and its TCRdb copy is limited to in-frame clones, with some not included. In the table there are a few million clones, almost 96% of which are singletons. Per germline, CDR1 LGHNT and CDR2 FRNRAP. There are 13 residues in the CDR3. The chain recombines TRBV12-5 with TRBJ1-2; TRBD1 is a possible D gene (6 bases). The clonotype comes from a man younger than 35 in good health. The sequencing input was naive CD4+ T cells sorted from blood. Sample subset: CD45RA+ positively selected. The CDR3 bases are TGTGCTAGTGCTTTGATGGGGGCGGTTGGCTACACCTTC. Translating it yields CASALMGAVGYTF.